This note documents a single T cell receptor beta chain sequence. The data are from a study of cytomegalovirus exposure and HLA in healthy donors. V lost 2 bases and J lost 5; bases outside the gene matches: 5. Germline V lookup: CDR1 SGHTA, CDR2 FQGNSA. The CDR3 contains 16 residues. 13 Jbeta primers and 60 Vbeta primers were used for the PCR. Clones were read by immunoSEQ multiplex PCR, and TCRdb kept only the in-frame ones, dropping some. The record lists 90,000 to 150,000 clones, of which the ten most abundant hold approximately 3.8%. This TCR was sampled from a man aged 18 to 35 in good health and CMV-seronegative. The chain has TRBV7-2 and TRBJ2-1; 11 bases are a match to TRBD2. The material sequenced was PBMCs. The chain's CDR3 is CASSLLAGGQHNEQFF. Here the CDR3 DNA reads TGTGCCAGCAGCTTACTAGCGGGAGGCCAACACAATGAGCAGTTCTTC.